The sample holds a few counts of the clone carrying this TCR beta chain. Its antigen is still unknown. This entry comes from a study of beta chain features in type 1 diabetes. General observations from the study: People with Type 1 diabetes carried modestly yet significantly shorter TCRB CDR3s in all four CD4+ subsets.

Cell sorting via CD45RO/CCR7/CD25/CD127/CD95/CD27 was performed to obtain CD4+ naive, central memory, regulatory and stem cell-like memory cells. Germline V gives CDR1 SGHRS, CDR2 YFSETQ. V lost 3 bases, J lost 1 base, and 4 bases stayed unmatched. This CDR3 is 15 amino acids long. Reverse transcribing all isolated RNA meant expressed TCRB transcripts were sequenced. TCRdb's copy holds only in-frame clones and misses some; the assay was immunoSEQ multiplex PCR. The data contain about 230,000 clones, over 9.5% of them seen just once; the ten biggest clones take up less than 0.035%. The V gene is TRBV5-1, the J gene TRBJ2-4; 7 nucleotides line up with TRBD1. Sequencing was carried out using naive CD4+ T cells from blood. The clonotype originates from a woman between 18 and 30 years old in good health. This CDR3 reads CASSSSQGAKNIQYF. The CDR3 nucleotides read TGCGCCAGCAGCTCATCACAGGGGGCCAAAAACATTCAGTACTTC.